Sequencing of this TCR beta chain was carried out in a study of blood T cell repertoires in COVID-19. Seattle patient enrollment occurred during active infection, with longitudinal follow-up thereafter. This table comes from immunoSEQ multiplex PCR, and its TCRdb copy is limited to in-frame clones, with some not included. The sample consists of fewer than 650,000 clones, 70% to 90% of them appearing once. The CDR3 has 16 residues. Germline lookup yields CDR1 LGHDT and CDR2 YNNKEL (reference sequence). V lost 6 bases, J lost 7 bases, and 13 bases stayed unmatched. The receptor was derived from a woman in her forties or fifties with COVID-19, enrolled during active disease. The chain joins TRBV3-1 (or the pseudogene TRBV3-2) to TRBJ2-7, with 12 bases aligning to TRBD1. Material for sequencing was peripheral blood. CDR3 residues: CASRSTAGQGAGEQYF. As DNA, the CDR3 is TGTGCCAGCAGATCCACTGCGGGACAGGGGGCGGGGGAGCAGTACTTC.